This is a list of T cell receptor beta chains from one sample in a study of regulatory T cells in long-lasting Graves disease. TCRdb called the multiplex PCR reads again in MiXCR, with one record for every CDR3 protein. The repertoire includes over 500,000 distinct CDR3 sequences, around 17% of them detected once, and about 18% sits in the top ten. This sample also appeared in a second study, on T cells in Graves' hyperthyroidism and ophthalmopathy.

The sample consisted of peripheral blood mononuclear cells (PBMCs), taken at new diagnosis, from a patient treated with antithyroid drugs. The receptors shown here come from a woman in her thirties with Graves disease. Both conserved end residues are part of each CDR3. The D gene is left open where the match is weak. Clone size is shown for a subset of rows, as once, few, many or a class of expanded clone.

clone size,D gene,J gene,V gene,CDR3 DNA,CDR3 protein
many,.,TRBJ2-5,TRBV19,TGTGCCAGTGCAAAAGGGATTTCGACAGAGACCCAGTACTTC,CASAKGISTETQYF
many,TRBD2,TRBJ2-2,TRBV5-1,TGCGCCAGCAGGCCAGCGGGAGGGCCGACCGGGGAGCTGTTTTTT,CASRPAGGPTGELFF
.,.,TRBJ1-2,TRBV5-1,TGCGCCAGCAGCTTGGGGGTCGGGGCACTTACTAACTATGGCTACACCTTC,CASSLGVGALTNYGYTF
many,.,TRBJ2-7,TRBV28,TGTGCCAGCAGTTTCCCCCAGGGTTCTGCCGAGCAGTACTTC,CASSFPQGSAEQYF
few,.,TRBJ1-2,TRBV24-1,TGTGCCACCTCGGGTGAAACGACGTTGGATGGCTACACCTTC,CATSGETTLDGYTF
.,TRBD2,TRBJ2-3,TRBV7-9,TGTGCCAGCAACTTAACCCTAGCGGGTAAATCAGATACGCGGTATTTT,CASNLTLAGKSDTRYF
few,.,TRBJ1-3,TRBV10-3,TGTGCCATCAGCCCGGGAGCTGGAAACACCATATATTTT,CAISPGAGNTIYF
few,.,TRBJ2-7,TRBV20-1,TGCAGTGCTAGAGTCTTCGGAGGGGGCTACGAGCAGTACTTC,CSARVFGGGYEQYF
few,.,TRBJ2-5,TRBV9,TGTGCCAGCAGCGTGGGTAAATGGGAGACCCAGTACTTC,CASSVGKWETQYF
few,.,TRBJ1-2,TRBV18,TGTGCCAGCTCACCATCGAGAACAGGGAAAACGGTCTACACCTTC,CASSPSRTGKTVYTF
.,.,TRBJ2-5,TRBV7-8,TGTGCCAGCAGCTTAGGGCCAGGGTTGGAGACCCAGTACTTC,CASSLGPGLETQYF
.,TRBD1,TRBJ1-5,TRBV4-1,TGCGCCAGCAGCCGCACGCCGGGACAGGGGATCAATCAGCCCCAGCATTTT,CASSRTPGQGINQPQHF
.,TRBD2,TRBJ2-1,TRBV7-6,TGTGCCAGCAGCTTGGGACTAGTTATCAACAATGAGCAGTTCTTC,CASSLGLVINNEQFF
.,TRBD2,TRBJ2-7,TRBV3-1,TGTGCCAGCAGCGTGGGCGGGAGCCTCTACGAGCAGTACTTC,CASSVGGSLYEQYF
few,.,TRBJ1-1,TRBV5-1,TGCGCCAGCAGCTTGGCCCAATCCATGAACACTGAAGCTTTCTTT,CASSLAQSMNTEAFF
few,TRBD2,TRBJ2-3,TRBV5-1,TGCGCCAGCAGCTTACCGGGACTAGCGGGAACCACAGATACGCAGTATTTT,CASSLPGLAGTTDTQYF
.,TRBD1,TRBJ2-7,TRBV19,TGTGCCAGTAGCGAACAGGGGTCGGGCGAGCAGTACTTC,CASSEQGSGEQYF
many,TRBD1,TRBJ2-5,TRBV7-9,TGTGCCAGCAGAACCACAGGGGGCCGGACCCCCCATGAGACCCAGTACTTC,CASRTTGGRTPHETQYF
few,TRBD1,TRBJ1-5,TRBV6-9,TGTGCCAGCAGTTATTCGGGACAGGGTAGACAGCCCCAGCATTTT,CASSYSGQGRQPQHF
.,.,TRBJ2-1,TRBV7-2,TGTGCCAGCAGCCAAGTTACCCGTCGGGAGTCCAATGAGCAGTTCTTC,CASSQVTRRESNEQFF
many,.,TRBJ1-1,TRBV7-2,TGTGCCAGCAGCTTAGCCCCAGGAGGGCCTGAAGCTTTCTTT,CASSLAPGGPEAFF
many,.,TRBJ1-4,TRBV7-2,TGTGCCAGCAGCTTCAGGACAGCTACTGGAGAAAAACTGTTTTTT,CASSFRTATGEKLFF
many,TRBD1,TRBJ2-4,TRBV2,TGTGCCAGCCGGCAGGGGGCAAACATTCAGTACTTC,CASRQGANIQYF
few,TRBD2,TRBJ2-1,TRBV14,TGTGCCAGCAGCCATTTAGCCGGGACTAGCTCCTACAATGAGCAGTTCTTC,CASSHLAGTSSYNEQFF
many,.,TRBJ2-7,TRBV30,TGTGCCTGGAGCGTAGGGAGCTCCTACGAGCAGTACTTC,CAWSVGSSYEQYF
many,.,TRBJ1-5,TRBV6-9,TGTGCCAGCAGTTACTCCACCCCGGCCCGACCCAGCCGATATAGCAATCAGCCCCAGCATTTT,CASSYSTPARPSRYSNQPQHF
.,.,TRBJ2-7,TRBV20-1,TGCAGTGCTAGAAATCAGTTTACCTACGAGCAGTACTTC,CSARNQFTYEQYF
many,.,TRBJ1-2,TRBV7-8,TGTGCCAGCAGCTTGGGGGGGGGGGCGGCTGGCTACACCTTC,CASSLGGGAAGYTF
few,.,TRBJ2-3,TRBV30,TGTGCCTGGAGTGTACATAAAGATACGCAGTATTTT,CAWSVHKDTQYF
many,.,TRBJ2-7,TRBV20-1,TGCAGTGCTAGACAGCGAAGTTGGGGTGACGAGCAGTACTTC,CSARQRSWGDEQYF
many,TRBD2,TRBJ2-1,TRBV14,TGTGCCAGCAGCCCACGACTAGCGGCTTTGGTGGATGAGCAGTTCTTC,CASSPRLAALVDEQFF
many,.,TRBJ2-5,TRBV28,TGTGCCAGCAGGCGGACGGCCTCCCAAGAGACCCAGTACTTC,CASRRTASQETQYF
.,TRBD1,TRBJ1-5,TRBV20-1,TGCAGTGCTAGAAGCGCTAGGGGGCCAGACAATCAGCCCCAGCATTTT,CSARSARGPDNQPQHF
.,.,TRBJ2-7,TRBV7-8,TGTGCCAGCAGCCTCGTCCCCCTCTGGGAGCAGTACTTC,CASSLVPLWEQYF
many,TRBD1,TRBJ1-5,TRBV6-1,TGTGCCAGCAGTCCCGGGGGGGACAGGTCGAATCAGCCCCAGCATTTT,CASSPGGDRSNQPQHF
.,.,TRBJ2-2,TRBV7-9,TGTGCCAGCAGCGGACTCCGGTCCGGGGAGCTGTTTTTT,CASSGLRSGELFF
many,TRBD1,TRBJ1-2,TRBV7-8,TGTGCCAGCAGCTTAGAACCGCAGGGGGAATCCGGCTACACCTTC,CASSLEPQGESGYTF
many,TRBD2,TRBJ2-1,TRBV9,TGTGCCAGCAGCGTAACTAGCGGGGGGTACAATGAGCAGTTCTTC,CASSVTSGGYNEQFF